The entry that follows covers one TCR beta chain sequence. The table lists this clonotype with a few counts. This receptor's antigen is unknown. The input lacks base qualities; no much larger clone sits a single base away. Germline trimming amounts to 3 bases on V and 7 bases on J, with 7 as the count of junction bases outside the gene matches. As encoded in the germline V gene, CDR1 is SGHTA while CDR2 is FQGNSA. The CDR3 measures 15 amino acids from cysteine to phenylalanine. CDR3 DNA only is kept here, 45 bases in frame from base 1. Ficoll-Paque density gradient centrifugation was used to isolate PBMCs. The sequencing machine was an Illumina NovaSeq 6000. Using 5'RACE with constant-segment primers, TCRalpha and TCRbeta cDNA libraries were constructed, with sample barcodes and unique molecular identifiers added in the process. RNA was extracted from every sample with Trizol reagent. The libraries were amplified in two PCR steps, and the second step added a second sample barcode and Illumina TruSeq adapters. The libraries were sequenced on an Illumina NovaSeq using 2 x 150 bp paired-end reads. Concerning the study's data processing: With migec v1.2.7, reads were demultiplexed and then collapsed into UMI-guided consensus sequences. Using mixcr v2.1.11, the UMI consensuses were aligned to TRA and TRB V and J templates and assembled into clonotypes. Clonotypes were classified as expanded or contracted when called significant by both edgeR and NoisET, with noise models trained on biological replicates. edgeR calls used a false discovery rate-adjusted p below 0.01 and a log2 fold-change threshold of 1. As an exploratory analysis of dynamics, max-normalized trajectories of the 1000 most abundant clonotypes were examined with PCA combined with hierarchical clustering. Separately sequenced CD4+ and CD8+ repertoires were used to assign the CD4 or CD8 phenotype of responding clones. In-frame beta chains were kept once TCRdb had trimmed the public reads at Q25 with fastp and called clones with MiXCR. Each CDR3 protein gets just one entry, which takes the most common genes and DNA from the rows behind it. The V and J calls and clone size are TCRdb's, not the authors'. The sample profile shows about 340,000 distinct CDR3 sequences; about 15% of them were found once. The top ten clonotypes cover about 22% of the sample.

The data are from a study of T-cell memory formation after mild COVID-19 (dated by TCRdb to the early 2020s). Context from the whole study: TCR sequence clusters from the two donors were found to be largely donor specific. In two donors, T-cell clones that expanded and contracted after mild COVID-19 were followed by sequencing TCRalpha and TCRbeta repertoires longitudinally. The cohort was made up of two young adult volunteers, one female and one male, who were previously healthy. Broad study findings and their caveats: The study included only a couple of mild cases, and larger cohorts that include severe cases with pre-infection samples were judged to be necessary. SARS-CoV-2 specificity of the second-wave clones peaking on day 37 was not confirmed. The detection of some responding clones in pre-infection memory suggests that pre-existing cross-reactive memory T cells joined the SARS-CoV-2 response. Clones that contracted from day 15 to 85 showed balanced CD4/CD8 phenotypes, whereas a second wave of clones that expanded from day 15 to 37 leaned towards CD4+. Contracting CD4+ clones were located mainly in the CM and EM memory subsets, whereas CD8+ clones were found to be enriched in EMRA.

This TCR came from a man between 18 and 29 years old who had mild COVID-19 (a few samples of this study predate the infection). The sample titles of this study are shuffled in the database, so cell type and time point are left out; the donor was told from shared clones. The chain is assembled from TRBV7-2 and TRBJ1-5, with 9 bases aligning to TRBD1. Sequencing was performed on PBMCs or a T cell subset sorted from them (not recorded which). The encoded CDR3 is CASSLGDRALQPQHF. The DNA sequence reads TGTGCCAGCAGCTTGGGGGACAGGGCATTGCAGCCCCAGCATTTT.